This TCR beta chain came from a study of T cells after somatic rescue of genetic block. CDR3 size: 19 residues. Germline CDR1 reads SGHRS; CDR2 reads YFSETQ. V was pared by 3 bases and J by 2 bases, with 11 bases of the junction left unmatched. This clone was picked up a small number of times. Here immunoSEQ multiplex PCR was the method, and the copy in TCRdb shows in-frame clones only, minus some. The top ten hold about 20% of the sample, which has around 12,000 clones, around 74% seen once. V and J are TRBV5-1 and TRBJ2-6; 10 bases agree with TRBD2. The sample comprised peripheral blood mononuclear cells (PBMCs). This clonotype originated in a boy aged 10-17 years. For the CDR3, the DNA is TGCGCCAGCAGCTCGATCTGGACTAGCGGAGCTACTGGGGCCAACGTCCTGACTTTC. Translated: CASSSIWTSGATGANVLTF.